This TCR beta chain was identified during a study of T cells in Graves' hyperthyroidism and ophthalmopathy. Across the whole study: Peripheral blood was taken when the disease was first diagnosed, before any treatment began.

This clonotype was seen repeatedly, ten times or more. Its antigen remains unknown. TCR beta CDR3 regions were amplified from RNA. TCR CDR3 underwent first-round RT-PCR with the HTBI primer set. TCRdb reanalysed the multiplex PCR reads using MiXCR and keeps one entry per CDR3 protein. The profile covers around 570,000 distinct CDR3 sequences, with just under 20% appearing a single time and roughly 44% taken by the ten largest. The V segment lost 5 bases and the J segment 1 base; nucleotides outside the gene matches: 2. CDR3 length: 14 residues. The germline V gene encodes CDR1 SGHTA and CDR2 FQGTGA. Broader study findings: Among thyroid clonotypes expanded above 0.001, most also appeared in blood.

The sample taken for sequencing was blood. The sequence derives from a middle-aged man with Graves' ophthalmopathy. The rearrangement links TRBV7-3 to TRBJ1-1, with 9 bases that match TRBD1. CDR3 sequence: CASSTGGANTEAFF. CDR3 nucleotide sequence: TGTGCCAGCAGCACAGGGGGCGCGAACACTGAAGCTTTCTTT. Variable domain in full (rest from reference TRBV7-3 and TRBJ1-1): GAGVSQTPSNKVTEKGKYVELRCDPISGHTALYWYRQSLGQGPEFLIYFQGTGAADDSGLPNDRFFAVRPEGSVSTLKIQRTERGDSAVYLCASSTGGANTEAFFGQGTRLTVV.